These 2 T cell receptor beta chains were all obtained from the same sample, sequenced in a study of immune heterogeneity within non-small cell lung tumors. TCR beta CDR3 amplification used multiplex PCR with 32 V and 13 J primers. TCRdb called the multiplex PCR reads again in MiXCR, with one record for every CDR3 protein. Among 3,000 to 3,500 distinct CDR3 sequences listed, less than 35% were seen once. Template came from bulk tumor genomic DNA, at roughly 600 ng per sample. Several biopsies per primary tumor, spaced far apart, were taken during surgery. Untreated, newly diagnosed non-small cell lung cancer patients underwent curative surgery. The sample taken for sequencing was lung tumor tissue. Receptor source: a man aged 55 to 70 with non-small cell lung cancer.

Regarding this clonotype: It may be a read error: a sequence one base away is much more abundant. This rearrangement joins TRBV20-1 to TRBJ1-6, with D tentatively TRBD1 (6 bases). Germline-derived CDR1 and CDR2 are DFQATT and SNEGSKA (reference sequence). The CDR3 totals 16 residues. Trimming shortened V by 5 bases and J by 0 bases, and 14 bases separated the two germline ends. The CDR3 DNA reads TGCAGTGCTCAGGAACAGGGAAGCTCCTATAATTCACCCCTCCACTTT. This encodes CSAQEQGSSYNSPLHF.

The chain links TRBV18 to TRBJ2-1, with 7 nucleotides matching TRBD1. This CDR3 has 15 residues. Unmatched junction bases numbered 4, after V lost 3 bases and J lost 2 bases. The germline CDR1 and CDR2 sequences are KGHSH and LQKENI. The CDR3 region is CASSPTGYTYNEQFF. The CDR3 coding sequence is TGTGCCAGCTCACCGACAGGGTATACCTACAATGAGCAGTTCTTC.